These 12 T cell receptor beta chains share one sample of origin, sequenced in a study of identical twins. TCRdb passed the 5' RACE reads through MiXCR, listing each CDR3 protein once. The table has approximately 890,000 distinct CDR3 sequences, around an eighth seen once; the top ten hold 1.5% to 2%. This sample also belongs to another study, concerning yellow fever vaccine responses in identical twins.

Source material: PBMCs. These receptors all stem from a woman between 18 and 30 years old in good health.

This clonotype was seen ten or more times. The genes are TRBV28 and TRBJ1-1; a weak D match, TRBD1 (5 bases). The CDR3 loop spans 19 amino acids. Germline loops: CDR1 MDHEN, CDR2 SYDVKM. Trimming removed 2 bases from V and 0 bases from J, with 22 bases in between. The CDR3 region is CASSLSVGRVRGMNTEAFF. The CDR3, as DNA: TGTGCCAGCAGTTTAAGTGTGGGTCGGGTGCGGGGCATGAACACTGAAGCTTTCTTT.

This clonotype was picked up many times. The V call is TRBV12-3 or TRBV12-4, the J call TRBJ2-5, with 8 bases that match TRBD2. V shed 6 bases and J 9 bases; nucleotides not matched to a gene: 9. CDR3 length equals 13 residues. This CDR3 is CASRTGGTRSQYF. CDR3 bases: TGTGCCAGCAGGACGGGGGGGACCCGATCCCAGTACTTC.

The rearrangement links TRBV7-6 to TRBJ2-1, with 14 bases that match TRBD2. The CDR3 length is 19 residues. V was pared by 2 bases and J by 1 base, with 7 bases of the junction left unmatched. CDR1 is SGHVS and CDR2 is FNYEAQ in the germline V gene. The CDR3 region is CASSLPGTSGSTSYNEQFF. CDR3 nucleotide sequence: TGTGCCAGCAGCTTACCCGGGACTAGCGGGAGTACGTCCTACAATGAGCAGTTCTTC. Looking up the rest from reference TRBV7-6 and TRBJ2-1 gives the full variable domain: GAGVSQSPRYKVTKRGQDVALRCDPISGHVSLYWYRQALGQGPEFLTYFNYEAQQDKSGLPNDRFSAERPEGSISTLTIQRTEQRDSAMYRCASSLPGTSGSTSYNEQFFGPGTRLTVL.

This clonotype was picked up a small number of times. The genes are TRBV7-3 and TRBJ2-3; D tentatively reads TRBD1 or TRBD2 (5 bases each). CDR1 and CDR2 from the germline V gene are SGHTA and FQGTGA. The CDR3 has 17 residues. The V and J ends lost 2 bases and 0 bases respectively, with 15 bases between them. The CDR3 DNA sequence: TGTGCCAGCAGCTTAGGGGGTCAGCCGAGTAGCACAGATACGCAGTATTTT. Its protein product is CASSLGGQPSSTDTQYF.

The J gene is TRBJ2-7, the V gene TRBV9, with 10 bases matching TRBD2. V gave up 4 bases and J gave up 6 bases; unmatched junction bases: 16. CDR3 length equals 17 residues. Germline lookup yields CDR1 SGDLS and CDR2 YYNGEE. The CDR3 reads CASSPRSSSGRSTEQYF. CDR3 coding DNA: TGTGCCAGCAGCCCAAGATCCAGTAGCGGGAGGAGCACCGAGCAGTACTTC. The full variable domain, its missing parts supplied by reference TRBV9 and TRBJ2-7, is DSGVTQTPKHLITATGQRVTLRCSPRSGDLSVYWYQQSLDQGLQFLIQYYNGEERAKGNILERFSAQQFPDLHSELNLSSLELGDSALYFCASSPRSSSGRSTEQYFGPGTRLTVT.

This clonotype came up a few times. The chain carries TRBV10-3 and TRBJ1-2; no firm D call. Trimming removed 3 bases at V and 2 bases at J, with 7 bases between. CDR1 and CDR2 (germline): ENHRY, SYGVKD. The CDR3 contains 13 residues. CDR3 coding DNA: TGTGCCATCAGTGACGGGGAGAACTATGGCTACACCTTC. It yields the protein CAISDGENYGYTF.

The chain links TRBV5-1 to TRBJ2-1, with 7 bases lining up with TRBD2. CDR1 SGHRS and CDR2 YFSETQ come from the germline V gene. The CDR3 is 16 residues long. J lost 7 bases, V lost 6 bases, and 16 bases had no gene match. For the CDR3, the DNA is TGCGCCAGCACGACCACGGGGCTAGCGGAGGGGAATGAGCAGTTCTTC. This translates into CASTTTGLAEGNEQFF.

V is TRBV18 and J is TRBJ2-7, with D perhaps assigned TRBD1 or TRBD2 (5 bases each). Germline lookup yields CDR1 KGHSH and CDR2 LQKENI. The V end was cut by 3 bases, the J end by 2 bases, with 11 bases between. The CDR3 is made up of 14 amino acids. The CDR3 region has the DNA TGTGCCAGCTCACCTGTCCCGGGACCCTACGAGCAGTACTTC. As protein: CASSPVPGPYEQYF.

In this sample, this clonotype turned up a few times. CDR3: CSARGPTDRGGTDTQYF. The DNA for the CDR3 is TGCAGTGCTAGAGGCCCCACGGACAGGGGTGGCACAGATACGCAGTATTTT. This chain connects TRBV20-1 to TRBJ2-3; 9 nucleotides agree with TRBD1. The CDR3 extends over 17 amino acids. The germline CDR1 and CDR2 sequences are DFQATT and SNEGSKA (reference sequence). The trim removed 1 base at V and 1 base at J, leaving 9 bases unmatched.

This clonotype was observed a few times. The junction does not match germline at one end; this may be a read error. This chain joins TRBV7-8 and TRBJ1-1; TRBD1 might be the D (6 bases). CDR1 is SGHVS, CDR2 FQNEAQ, per germline. The CDR3 consists of 12 residues. The CDR3 protein is CASSATRTALSF. CDR3 sequence (DNA): TGTGCCAGCAGCGCGACCCGGACAGCGCTGTCTTTT.

The chain combines TRBV28 with TRBJ2-4; the D is unclear. This CDR3 region has 13 residues. V dropped 1 base and J dropped 8 bases, with 9 bases sitting between them. In germline, CDR1 is MDHEN, CDR2 SYDVKM. CDR3 protein: CASSLSQFDIQYF. Written as DNA, the CDR3 is TGTGCCAGCAGTTTATCCCAGTTCGACATTCAGTACTTC.

In this sample, this clonotype turned up a few times. The chain combines TRBV7-2 with TRBJ2-5; D possibly matches TRBD1 or TRBD2 (5 bases each). Looked up from germline, CDR1 is SGHTA and CDR2 is FQGNSA. The CDR3 extends over 14 amino acids. The germline V and J ends were trimmed by 5 bases and 2 bases, with 12 bases remaining between them. The CDR3 DNA sequence: TGTGCCAGCAGCCCCGGGGCTCGACAAGAGACCCAGTACTTC. Encoded protein: CASSPGARQETQYF. The entire variable domain, with the rest obtained from reference TRBV7-2 and TRBJ2-5, is as follows: GAGVSQSPSNKVTEKGKDVELRCDPISGHTALYWYRQSLGQGLEFLIYFQGNSAPDKSGLPSDRFSAERTGGSVSTLTIQRTQQEDSAVYLCASSPGARQETQYFGPGTRLLVL.